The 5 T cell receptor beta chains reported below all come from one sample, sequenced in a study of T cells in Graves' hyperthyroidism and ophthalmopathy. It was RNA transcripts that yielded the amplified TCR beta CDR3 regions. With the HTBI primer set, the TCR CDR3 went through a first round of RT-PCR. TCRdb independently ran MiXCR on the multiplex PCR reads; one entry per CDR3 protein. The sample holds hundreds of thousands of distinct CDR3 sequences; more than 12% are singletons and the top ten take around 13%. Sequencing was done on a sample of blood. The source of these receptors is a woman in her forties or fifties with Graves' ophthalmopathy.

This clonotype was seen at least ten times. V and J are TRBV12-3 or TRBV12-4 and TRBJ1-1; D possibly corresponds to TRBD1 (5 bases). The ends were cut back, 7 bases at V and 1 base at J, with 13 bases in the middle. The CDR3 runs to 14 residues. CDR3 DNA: TGTGCCAGCACCCAACCGACAGAGAACACTGAAGCTTTCTTT. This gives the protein CASTQPTENTEAFF.

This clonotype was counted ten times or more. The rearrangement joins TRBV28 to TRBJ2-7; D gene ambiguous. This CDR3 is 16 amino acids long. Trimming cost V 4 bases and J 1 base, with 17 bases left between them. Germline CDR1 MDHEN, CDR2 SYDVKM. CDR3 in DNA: TGTGCCAGCAGTTCCCTCGGACGGATAAGATCCTACGAGCAGTACTTC. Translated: CASSSLGRIRSYEQYF.

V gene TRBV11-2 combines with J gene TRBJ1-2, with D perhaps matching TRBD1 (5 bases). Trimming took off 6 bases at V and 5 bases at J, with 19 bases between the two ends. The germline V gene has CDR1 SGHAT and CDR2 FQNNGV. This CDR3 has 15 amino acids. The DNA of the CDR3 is TGTGCCAGCAGATATGACAGCCCCCTGCAATATGGCTACACCTTC. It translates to CASRYDSPLQYGYTF.

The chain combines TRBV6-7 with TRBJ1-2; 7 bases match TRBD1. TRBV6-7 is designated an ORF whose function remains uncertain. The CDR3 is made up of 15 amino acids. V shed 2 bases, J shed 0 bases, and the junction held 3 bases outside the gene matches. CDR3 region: CASSYGGGTNYGYTF. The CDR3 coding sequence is TGTGCCAGCAGTTACGGAGGGGGCACTAACTATGGCTACACCTTC.

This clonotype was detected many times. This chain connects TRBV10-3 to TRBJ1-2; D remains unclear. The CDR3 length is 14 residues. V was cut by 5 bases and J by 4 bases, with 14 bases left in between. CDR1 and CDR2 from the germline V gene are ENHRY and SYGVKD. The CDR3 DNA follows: TGTGCCATCAGTACCGACGGGATTCTCTATGGCTACACCTTC. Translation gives CAISTDGILYGYTF.